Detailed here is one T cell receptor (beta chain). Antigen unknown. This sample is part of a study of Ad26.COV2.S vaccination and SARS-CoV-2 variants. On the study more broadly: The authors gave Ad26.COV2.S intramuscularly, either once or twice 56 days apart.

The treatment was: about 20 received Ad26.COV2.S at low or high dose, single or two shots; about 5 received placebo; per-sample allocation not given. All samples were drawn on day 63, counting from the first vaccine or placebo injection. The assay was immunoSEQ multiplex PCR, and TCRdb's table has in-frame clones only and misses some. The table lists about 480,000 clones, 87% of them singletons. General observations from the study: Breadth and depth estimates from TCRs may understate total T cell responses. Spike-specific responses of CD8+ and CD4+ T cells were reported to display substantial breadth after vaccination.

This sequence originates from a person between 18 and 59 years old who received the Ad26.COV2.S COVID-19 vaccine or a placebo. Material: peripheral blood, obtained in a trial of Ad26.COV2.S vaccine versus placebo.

CDR3 region: CASGTSGRTDTQYF. In nucleotides, the CDR3 is TGTGCCAGCGGAACTAGCGGGAGGACAGATACGCAGTATTTT. The gene calls are TRBV28 and TRBJ2-3; TRBD2 aligns across 12 bases. V shed 8 bases, J shed 3 bases, and the junction held 3 bases outside the gene matches. CDR1 is MDHEN and CDR2 is SYDVKM in the germline V gene. The CDR3 has 14 residues.